One and the same sample provided the 29 T cell receptor beta chains below, sequenced in a study of blood T cell repertoires in COVID-19 (TCRdb year 2020). The protocol used for the library was the immunoSEQ multiplex PCR assay. As stored in TCRdb, this immuneACCESS dataset retains in-frame rearrangements with V and J assigned. A fraction of the clones does not appear; measured against another copy, unresolved V genes explain less than half of the discrepancy, and the remainder lacks a known reason. This sample gives approximately 350,000 clones in total; roughly 86% of them show up just once. The ten biggest clones cover more than 5.5% of the sample. Sequencing was performed on peripheral blood. These receptors came from a woman aged 70 to 79 with COVID-19, enrolled during active disease.

This rearrangement joins TRBV27 to TRBJ2-7; D gene unclear. The CDR3 contains 15 residues. CDR1 and CDR2 from the germline V gene are MNHEY and SMNVEV (reference sequence). Between the trimmed V and J ends, which lost 5 bases and 4 bases, there was a span of 18 bases. The CDR3 protein is CASSPLDSDWYEQYF. Written as DNA, the CDR3 is TGTGCCAGCAGTCCCCTCGATTCAGATTGGTACGAGCAGTACTTC.

The chain is built from TRBV2 and TRBJ2-1; a possible D gene is TRBD2 (5 bases). Germline CDR1 and CDR2: SNHLY and FYNNEI. This CDR3 spans 12 amino acids. Trimming pared 8 bases from V and 4 bases from J, leaving 9 bases between. The CDR3 region is CASEGVYNEQFF. DNA for the CDR3: TGTGCCAGCGAGGGAGTTTACAATGAGCAGTTCTTC.

This chain joins TRBV5-1 and TRBJ1-1, with TRBD1 matching 11 bases. Germline-derived CDR1 and CDR2 are SGHRS and YFSETQ. The trim removed 4 bases at V and 1 base at J, leaving 0 bases unmatched. This CDR3 is 14 amino acids long. The chain's CDR3 is CASSGQGANTEAFF. The CDR3 bases are TGCGCCAGCAGCGGACAGGGGGCGAACACTGAAGCTTTCTTT.

V and J are TRBV9 and TRBJ1-1; no firm D call. V dropped 4 bases and J dropped 3 bases, with 10 bases sitting between them. CDR1 and CDR2 (germline): SGDLS, YYNGEE. This CDR3 has 13 residues. CDR3 DNA: TGTGCCAGCAGCCCGCCCCCAGACACTGAAGCTTTCTTT. It is translated as CASSPPPDTEAFF.

V is TRBV18 and J is TRBJ1-4; D remains unclear. Trimming took 6 bases from V and 0 from J, leaving 5 bases between them. The germline V gene has CDR1 KGHSH and CDR2 LQKENI. The CDR3 totals 13 residues. CDR3 nucleotide sequence: TGTGCCAGCTCGAGTGCAACTAATGAAAAACTGTTTTTT. This codes for CASSSATNEKLFF.

This clone was counted between two and nine times. This chain joins TRBV29-1 and TRBJ1-5; D unclear. The germline V and J ends were trimmed by 4 bases and 0 bases, with 7 bases remaining between them. CDR1 is SQVTM, CDR2 ANQGSEA, per germline. This CDR3 is built from 13 residues. CDR3 in amino acids: CSVAEDSNQPQHF. The CDR3, as DNA: TGCAGCGTTGCGGAGGATAGCAATCAGCCCCAGCATTTT.

CDR3 sequence (DNA): TGCGCCAGCAGCCAAACCCTATTCGACAGGGCGCGCTTCGAGCAGTACTTC. Amino acid sequence: CASSQTLFDRARFEQYF. This chain links TRBV4-1 with TRBJ2-7; TRBD1 aligns across 7 bases. Trimming cost V 2 bases and J 6 bases; bases outside gene matches: 16. The CDR3 runs 17 residues. Germline assignment: CDR1 MGHRA and CDR2 YSYEKL.

The V call is TRBV2, the J call TRBJ1-2; D might be TRBD1 (5 bases). The germline CDR1 and CDR2 sequences are SNHLY and FYNNEI. V was pared by 8 bases and J by 0 bases, with 37 bases between. The CDR3 extends over 22 amino acids. CDR3 sequence (DNA): TGTGCCAGCGCGGGGATCTCTCTCGGGACCGGGACGGACTCCCCAGCTAACTATGGCTACACCTTC. Its translation is CASAGISLGTGTDSPANYGYTF.

The chain links TRBV28 to TRBJ1-1; 10 bases line up with TRBD1. Trimming cost V 1 base and J 11 bases; bases outside gene matches: 4. This CDR3 is 13 amino acids long. Germline V gene lookup returns CDR1 MDHEN and CDR2 SYDVKM. This chain's CDR3 is CASSLSGTGVAFF. The CDR3 nucleotides are TGTGCCAGCAGTTTATCCGGGACAGGGGTTGCTTTCTTT.

This clone showed up just once. The V call is TRBV5-1, the J call TRBJ2-1, with a tentative D call TRBD1 (5 bases). Germline CDR1 SGHRS, CDR2 YFSETQ. V dropped 2 bases and J dropped 4 bases, with 7 bases sitting between them. This CDR3 has 13 residues. As DNA, the CDR3 is TGCGCCAGCAGCTTCGACAGTTACAATGAGCAGTTCTTC. Its translation: CASSFDSYNEQFF.

The chain employs TRBV12-2 and TRBJ1-5; the table names TRBD1, a call not compared with the DNA. TRBV12-2 is a listed pseudogene. CDR3 size: 16 residues. The CDR3 DNA reads as TGTGCAAGTCGCCCAAGTGACAGGGCTAGCAATCAGCCCCAGCATTTT. This gives the protein CASRPSDRASNQPQHF.

The genes are TRBV6-6 and TRBJ2-7; 9 bases are shared with TRBD1. After removal of 6 bases from V and 5 bases from J, the junction contained 2 bases not matched to a gene. The CDR3 spans 12 residues. Looked up from germline, CDR1 is MNHNY and CDR2 is SVGAGI (reference sequence). The CDR3 DNA reads TGTGCCAGCAGGACAGGGGGGGACGAGCAGTACTTC. This gives the protein CASRTGGDEQYF.

The chain links TRBV29-1 to TRBJ1-2; 8 nucleotides line up with TRBD1. Per the germline V gene, CDR1 is SQVTM and CDR2 is ANQGSEA. After removal of 7 bases from V and 6 bases from J, the junction contained 10 bases not matched to a gene. The CDR3 spans 13 residues. This CDR3 is CSAMTGDRDGYTF. The CDR3 bases are TGCAGCGCGATGACAGGGGATCGGGATGGCTACACCTTC.

The chain has TRBV18 and TRBJ1-3; 7 positions match TRBD1. The CDR3 extends over 15 amino acids. V lost 4 bases and J lost 4; bases outside the gene matches: 7. Germline lookup yields CDR1 KGHSH and CDR2 LQKENI. CDR3 DNA: TGTGCCAGCTCACGGACCGGGACAGAGGGAAACACCATATATTTT. Its translation is CASSRTGTEGNTIYF.

This clone was seen more than once but under ten times. The chain combines TRBV9 with TRBJ2-2, with 9 bases lining up with TRBD1. J was trimmed by 3 bases and V by 4 bases; bases with no gene match: 13. There are 18 residues in the CDR3. Germline assignment: CDR1 SGDLS and CDR2 YYNGEE. The CDR3 protein is CASSSRSGTGLDTGELFF. CDR3 coding DNA: TGTGCCAGCAGCTCGAGATCCGGGACAGGGTTGGACACCGGGGAGCTGTTTTTT.

V usage is TRBV4-1 and J usage is TRBJ1-2, with D hard to call. This CDR3 is built from 14 residues. V was trimmed by 1 base and J by 3 bases, leaving 9 bases between them. The germline CDR1 and CDR2 sequences are MGHRA and YSYEKL. The CDR3 nucleotides read TGCGCCAGCAGCCAAGCTCGCGACTACTATGGCTACACCTTC. Protein product: CASSQARDYYGYTF.

The CDR3 loop is CASKAGMNTEAFF. DNA for the CDR3: TGTGCCAGCAAGGCAGGGATGAACACTGAAGCTTTCTTT. The gene calls are TRBV7-3 and TRBJ1-1; tentatively, D is TRBD1 (5 bases). Germline CDR1 SGHTA, CDR2 FQGTGA. CDR3 length equals 13 residues. Deletions cut 7 bases from V and 0 bases from J, with 9 bases between.

Comment on this clone: Other nucleotide sequences in the sample specify the same CDR3. J is TRBJ1-2 and V is TRBV12-3 or TRBV12-4; the match to TRBD1 covers 7 bases. V was pared by 4 bases and J by 4 bases, with 3 bases of the junction left unmatched. This CDR3 has 13 amino acids. The CDR3 loop is CASSSTGLYGYTF. The CDR3 DNA follows: TGTGCCAGCAGTTCGACAGGGCTCTATGGCTACACCTTC.

The chain has TRBV11-2 and TRBJ1-1, with TRBD1 as a possible D gene (6 bases). This CDR3 spans 13 amino acids. V was trimmed by 7 bases and J by 4 bases, leaving 13 bases between them. From germline, CDR1 is SGHAT and CDR2 FQNNGV. Written as DNA, the CDR3 is TGTGCCAGCACTCAGCAAGGGGGCACTGAAGCTTTCTTT. It is translated as CASTQQGGTEAFF.

The rearrangement uses TRBV5-4 and TRBJ1-2; 9 bases align to TRBD1. Unmatched junction bases numbered 8, after V lost 1 base and J lost 7 bases. Germline CDR1 SGHNT, CDR2 YYREEE (reference sequence). The CDR3 spans 15 residues. The chain's CDR3 is CASSLSGQGLGGYTF. The CDR3 nucleotides are TGTGCCAGCAGCTTGTCGGGACAGGGTTTAGGTGGCTACACCTTC.

The genes are TRBV5-4 and TRBJ1-2; 8 nucleotides align to TRBD1. CDR3 length equals 14 residues. V gave up 2 bases and J gave up 8 bases; unmatched junction bases: 8. The germline CDR1 and CDR2 sequences are SGHNT and YYREEE (reference sequence). CDR3 sequence (DNA): TGTGCCAGCAGCTTTGACAGGGGAGCGGACGGCTACACCTTC. It specifies CASSFDRGADGYTF.

The chain joins TRBV19 to TRBJ1-1, with D unclear. Germline V gene data show CDR1 as LNHDA and CDR2 as SQIVND (reference sequence). The CDR3 is 13 residues long. Trimming cost V 3 bases and J 4 bases, with 9 bases left between them. The CDR3 is CASSMTRGTEAFF. In DNA, the CDR3 is TGTGCCAGTAGTATGACTCGAGGCACTGAAGCTTTCTTT.

The chain employs TRBV14 and TRBJ2-7, with D perhaps matching TRBD1 or TRBD2 (5 bases each). The germline V gene encodes CDR1 SGHDN and CDR2 FVKESK. V was trimmed by 4 bases and J by 2 bases, leaving 15 bases between them. This CDR3 has 15 residues. CDR3 amino acids: CASSLEGRGTYEQYF. Here the CDR3 DNA reads TGTGCCAGCAGCCTAGAGGGAAGGGGTACCTACGAGCAGTACTTC.

This chain uses TRBV27 with TRBJ1-1, with D tentatively TRBD1 (5 bases). Germline-derived CDR1 and CDR2 are MNHEY and SMNVEV (reference sequence). The V end was cut by 2 bases, the J end by 3 bases, with 10 bases between. The CDR3 consists of 14 residues. CDR3 sequence reads: CASSLRGDHTEAFF. Here the CDR3 DNA reads TGTGCCAGCAGTTTACGGGGGGACCACACTGAAGCTTTCTTT.

Here the CDR3 reads CASTSGGESPLHF. The CDR3 DNA sequence: TGTGCCAGCACCTCCGGGGGGGAATCACCCCTCCACTTT. J is TRBJ1-6 and V is TRBV6-5, with a weak D call TRBD1 (5 bases). This CDR3 is 13 amino acids long. The ends were cut back, 7 bases at V and 10 bases at J, with 14 bases in the middle. Germline V lookup: CDR1 MNHEY, CDR2 SVGAGI.

Concerning this clone itself: This may be a read error: a much more frequent sequence differs by one nucleotide. The same CDR3 is also encoded by other DNA sequences in this sample. The chain carries TRBV7-6 and TRBJ1-1; the D gene is possibly TRBD1 (5 bases). Trimming removed 5 bases from V and 1 base from J, with 8 bases in between. This CDR3 has 13 amino acids. CDR1 and CDR2 from the germline V gene are SGHVS and FNYEAQ. The CDR3 DNA is TGTGCCAGCAGCCTACAGGAGAACACTGAAGCTTTCTTT. It yields the protein CASSLQENTEAFF.

This clone was counted a few times. This chain joins TRBV27 and TRBJ1-4; D ambiguous. CDR3 length: 12 amino acids. Looked up from germline, CDR1 is MNHEY and CDR2 is SMNVEV (reference sequence). V was trimmed by 5 bases and J by 8 bases, leaving 9 bases between them. The DNA of the CDR3 is TGTGCCAGCAGTCTACTAGGGGAAAAACTGTTTTTT. The encoded protein is CASSLLGEKLFF.

The chain employs TRBV7-2 and TRBJ1-2, with 8 bases fitting TRBD1. CDR1 is SGHTA, CDR2 FQGNSA, per germline. This CDR3 spans 14 amino acids. The V gene end was trimmed by 5 bases and the J gene end by 1 base; junction bases not matched to a gene: 3. CDR3 sequence reads: CASSADRVNYGYTF. Written as DNA, the CDR3 is TGTGCCAGCAGCGCGGACAGGGTTAACTATGGCTACACCTTC. Using reference TRBV7-2 and TRBJ1-2 for the parts outside the CDR3, the full variable domain is GAGVSQSPSNKVTEKGKDVELRCDPISGHTALYWYRQSLGQGLEFLIYFQGNSAPDKSGLPSDRFSAERTGGSVSTLTIQRTQQEDSAVYLCASSADRVNYGYTFGSGTRLTVV.

This rearrangement joins TRBV6-4 to TRBJ2-1; 9 positions match TRBD2. The CDR3 has 19 residues. V lost 5 bases, J lost 1 base, and 15 bases stayed unmatched. Germline V gives CDR1 MRHNA, CDR2 SNTAGT. The CDR3 region is CASSPPSASGILSYNEQFF. CDR3 sequence (DNA): TGTGCCAGCAGTCCCCCTTCGGCTAGCGGGATTCTTTCCTACAATGAGCAGTTCTTC.